The 20 T cell receptor beta chains given below trace back to one sample, sequenced in a study of read filtering for tumor transcriptome and immune sequencing. Molecular barcoded adaptors covering alpha/delta and beta/gamma chains were used on around 400 ng RNA. TCRdb processed the reads anew with MiXCR; each CDR3 protein has one entry. The sample has 100,000 to 150,000 distinct CDR3 sequences; approximately 13% are singletons. Sequencing was performed on a population of CD138-negative cells sorted from bone marrow. The receptors come from a donor older than 35 with multiple myeloma.

This clonotype was counted ten times or more. This chain uses TRBV12-3 or TRBV12-4 with TRBJ1-1; no clear D gene. CDR3 length: 12 residues. The V and J ends lost 3 bases and 9 bases respectively, with 11 bases between them. Written as DNA, the CDR3 is TGTGCCAGCAGTTTTAGTCTCAGTCAAGCTTTCTTT. Its protein is CASSFSLSQAFF.

This clonotype was counted at least ten times. The rearrangement uses TRBV9 and TRBJ1-5; D remains unclear. Deletions cut 4 bases from V and 6 bases from J, with 17 bases between. This CDR3 region has 15 residues. Germline loops: CDR1 SGDLS, CDR2 YYNGEE. CDR3: CASSPGRADRQPQHF. In nucleotides, the CDR3 is TGTGCCAGCAGCCCCGGACGTGCGGATCGTCAGCCCCAGCATTTT.

Regarding this clonotype: A much larger clone differs from this one at a single base, so this may be a read error. J is TRBJ2-3 and V is TRBV3-1; D gene unclear. Between the trimmed V and J ends, which lost 0 bases and 6 bases, there was a span of 10 bases. Germline values: CDR1 LGHDT, CDR2 YNNKEL (reference sequence). CDR3 length: 14 amino acids. CDR3 sequence reads: CASSQEGRADTQYF. In nucleotides, the CDR3 is TGTGCCAGCAGCCAAGAAGGTCGGGCTGATACGCAGTATTTT.

Comments on this clonotype: It may be a read error: a sequence one base away is much more abundant. The rearrangement joins TRBV29-1 to TRBJ1-1; D gene uncertain. This CDR3 contains 11 residues. Germline CDR1 reads SQVTM; CDR2 reads ANQGSEA. Here the CDR3 DNA reads TGCAGCGTTAATCGGAACACTGTAGCTTTCTTT. This translates into CSVNRNTVAFF.

The chain uses TRBV6-2 or TRBV6-3 and TRBJ2-1; no definite D call. The CDR3 sequence is 14 residues long. V lost 5 bases and J lost 1, with 9 bases in between. CDR1 and CDR2 from the germline V gene are MNHEY and SVGEGT. DNA for the CDR3: TGTGCCAGCAGTCGGAGAGTGTCCTACAATGAGCAGTTCTTC. Its translation: CASSRRVSYNEQFF.

This clonotype was seen at least ten times. This chain connects TRBV30 to TRBJ1-1; TRBD1 might be the D (5 bases). With 2 bases removed from V and 9 bases from J, the gap between germline ends came to 19 bases. The germline gives CDR1 GTSNPN, CDR2 SVGIG (reference sequence). The length of the CDR3 is 14 residues. The DNA for the CDR3 is TGTGCCTGGAGTACTGGGGGGGGAGGGAGGAAAGCTTTCTTT. This gives the protein CAWSTGGGGRKAFF.

As for this clonotype: Possible read error: a much larger clone is one base away. This CDR3 is missing its conserved last phenylalanine or tryptophan, likely due to a read error. The J gene is TRBJ2-2, the V gene TRBV5-1; TRBD1 agrees at 7 bases. CDR3 length: 14 residues. From germline, CDR1 is SGHRS and CDR2 YFSETQ. J gave up 6 bases and V 1 base, and 3 bases lay outside the gene matches. The CDR3 DNA is TGCGCCAGCAGCTTGACAGGGGCAGCCGGGGAGCTGTTTCTT. Protein sequence: CASSLTGAAGELFL.

Notes on this clonotype: Being one base from a much bigger clone, this may be a read error. The genes are TRBV12-3 or TRBV12-4 and TRBJ1-1; D unclear. Trimming shortened V by 2 bases and J by 9 bases, and 16 bases separated the two germline ends. The CDR3 loop spans 14 amino acids. In DNA form, the CDR3 reads TGTGCCAGCAGTTTAAAACGGAGGCCATCTAAAGCTTTCTTT. This translates into CASSLKRRPSKAFF.

This clonotype appeared many times. The rearrangement uses TRBV9 and TRBJ2-5, with D hard to call. The CDR3 has 13 residues. Germline assignment: CDR1 SGDLS and CDR2 YYNGEE. Trimming removed 1 base from V and 3 bases from J, with 7 bases in between. The CDR3 loop is CASSVHPEETQYF. The CDR3 coding sequence is TGTGCCAGCAGCGTACACCCTGAAGAGACCCAGTACTTC.

Of note for this clonotype: A much larger clone lies one base from this, so it may be a read error. The chain couples TRBV5-1 to TRBJ2-7, with 7 bases matching TRBD1. The CDR3 contains 15 residues. From germline, CDR1 is SGHRS and CDR2 YFSETQ. The CDR3 DNA reads TGCGCCGGCAGCCAATCTGGACAGGTCGGTAGCGAGCAGTACTTC. Amino acids: CAGSQSGQVGSEQYF.

Many counts were recorded for this clonotype. J is TRBJ1-2 and V is TRBV12-3 or TRBV12-4; D unclear. V was cut by 2 bases and J by 4 bases, with 11 bases left in between. This CDR3 spans 14 amino acids. The CDR3 nucleotides read TGTGCCAGCAGTTTAAAAGTTTCTGGCTATGGCTACACCTTC. It yields the protein CASSLKVSGYGYTF.

This clonotype appeared a few times. This rearrangement joins TRBV5-1 to TRBJ2-2, with 7 bases aligning to TRBD2. Germline V CDR1 and CDR2: SGHRS, YFSETQ. The CDR3 runs 15 residues. J gave up 3 bases and V 4 bases, and 6 bases lay outside the gene matches. The CDR3 region is CASSLGRADTGELFF. The CDR3 nucleotides read TGCGCCAGCAGCCTGGGGAGGGCGGACACCGGGGAGCTGTTTTTT. The whole variable domain, remainder taken from reference TRBV5-1 and TRBJ2-2, is KAGVTQTPRYLIKTRGQQVTLSCSPISGHRSVSWYQQTPGQGLQFLFEYFSETQRNKGNFPGRFSGRQFSNSRSEMNVSTLELGDSALYLCASSLGRADTGELFFGEGSRLTVL.

This clonotype occurred many times. J is TRBJ1-5 and V is TRBV7-2; D gene unclear. Germline CDR1 SGHTA, CDR2 FQGNSA. The CDR3 loop spans 13 amino acids. V was clipped by 1 base and J by 7 bases, with 8 bases between them. This CDR3 reads CASSLGVEQPQHF. CDR3 DNA sequence: TGTGCCAGCAGCTTAGGGGTAGAGCAGCCCCAGCATTTT.

This clonotype came up many times. The gene calls are TRBV11-2 and TRBJ1-6; D call uncertain. The length of the CDR3 is 13 residues. The V and J ends lost 1 base and 13 bases respectively, with 11 bases between them. Germline values: CDR1 SGHAT, CDR2 FQNNGV. The CDR3 is CASSLGAGHPLHF. The CDR3 nucleotides read TGTGCCAGCAGCTTAGGGGCGGGCCACCCCCTCCACTTT. The complete variable domain, with remaining parts taken from reference TRBV11-2 and TRBJ1-6, reads EAGVAQSPRYKIIEKRQSVAFWCNPISGHATLYWYQQILGQGPKLLIQFQNNGVVDDSQLPKDRFSAERLKGVDSTLKIQPAKLEDSAVYLCASSLGAGHPLHFGNGTRLTVT.

This clonotype showed up many times. The gene calls are TRBV7-2 and TRBJ2-1; D could derive from TRBD1 or TRBD2 (5 bases each). The CDR3 loop spans 17 amino acids. From germline, CDR1 is SGHTA and CDR2 FQGNSA. The ends were cut back, 1 base at V and 0 bases at J, with 13 bases in the middle. CDR3 DNA: TGTGCCAGCAGCTTAGTGACGGGGACGAGCTCCTACAATGAGCAGTTCTTC. The encoded protein is CASSLVTGTSSYNEQFF.

This chain connects TRBV6-2 or TRBV6-3 to TRBJ2-1, with 11 bases identical to TRBD2. This CDR3 is 21 amino acids long. CDR1 is MNHEY and CDR2 is SVGEGT in the germline V gene. Losses at the gene ends were 8 bases for V and 0 bases for J; bases not matched to a gene: 21. For the CDR3, the DNA is TGTGCCAGCCGGCAGCTTTTCAAACTGGGACTAGCGGACAGCTCCTACAATGAGCAGTTCTTC. It codes for CASRQLFKLGLADSSYNEQFF.

In its sample, this clonotype was seen a few times. A much larger clone differs from this one at a single base, so this may be a read error. This chain uses TRBV5-1 with TRBJ2-7; 7 bases fit TRBD1. The trim removed 4 bases at V and 6 bases at J, leaving 13 bases unmatched. The CDR3 contains 15 residues. Germline CDR1 reads SGHRS; CDR2 reads YFSETQ. CDR3 in DNA: TGCGCCAGCAGCAGGGACAGCGAGACGGATAGCGAGCAGTACTTC. It yields the protein CASSRDSETDSEQYF.

This clonotype was seen many times. The chain links TRBV2 to TRBJ2-1, with TRBD2 identical over 8 bases. V dropped 10 bases and J dropped 1; count of bases not matched to a gene: 3. Germline-derived CDR1 and CDR2 are SNHLY and FYNNEI. There are 13 residues in the CDR3. In DNA form, the CDR3 reads TGTGCCACGGGACTAGTTTCCTACAATGAGCAGTTCTTC. It translates to CATGLVSYNEQFF.

Many counts were recorded for this clonotype. CDR3 coding DNA: TGTGCCAGTAGTCTGACAGGGAAAGCTAACTATGGCTACACCTTC. Its translation: CASSLTGKANYGYTF. The chain links TRBV19 to TRBJ1-2; TRBD1 matches at 7 bases. CDR1 and CDR2 (germline): LNHDA, SQIVND (reference sequence). V was pared by 5 bases and J by 0 bases, with 6 bases of the junction left unmatched. CDR3 length: 15 residues.

The rearrangement links TRBV5-1 to TRBJ1-1, with D possibly being TRBD1 (6 bases). The CDR3 extends over 15 amino acids. V was pared by 4 bases and J by 4 bases, with 17 bases between. Germline CDR1 SGHRS, CDR2 YFSETQ. The CDR3 spells CASSPRGGGGTEAFF. CDR3 DNA: TGCGCCAGCAGCCCACGGGGGGGCGGCGGCACTGAAGCTTTCTTT.